This TCR beta chain appears in the sequencing data of a study of blood T cell repertoires in COVID-19. Assay used: immunoSEQ multiplex PCR; TCRdb lists only in-frame clones, some missing. Among about 71,000 clones listed, 82% were seen once. Germline CDR1 reads MNHEY; CDR2 reads SVGAGI. Trimming pared 3 bases from V and 0 bases from J, leaving 14 bases between. The CDR3 loop spans 16 amino acids. The chain recombines TRBV6-5 with TRBJ1-1; D may be TRBD1 (6 bases). This receptor was obtained from a woman at least 80 years old with acute or convalescent COVID-19. Sequenced input: peripheral blood. CDR3 DNA: TGTGCCAGCAGTTATTCTCCAGGGGCCATGAACACTGAAGCTTTCTTT. This sequence encodes CASSYSPGAMNTEAFF.